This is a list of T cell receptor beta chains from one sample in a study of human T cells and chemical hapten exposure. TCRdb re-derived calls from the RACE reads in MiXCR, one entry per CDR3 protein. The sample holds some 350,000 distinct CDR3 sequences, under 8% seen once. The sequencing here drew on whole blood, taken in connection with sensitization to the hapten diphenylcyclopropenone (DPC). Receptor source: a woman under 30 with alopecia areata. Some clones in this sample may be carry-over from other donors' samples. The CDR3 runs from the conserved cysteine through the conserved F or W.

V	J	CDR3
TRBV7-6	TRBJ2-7	CASSLGVTGGGYEQYF
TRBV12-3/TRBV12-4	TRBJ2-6	CASSPWSGGTGAGANVLTF
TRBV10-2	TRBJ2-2	CASSESRTANTGELFF
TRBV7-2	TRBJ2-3	CASTSWGGAPDTQYF
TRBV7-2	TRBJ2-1	CASSLFGGYEQFF
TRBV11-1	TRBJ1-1	CASSPGTGAGMNTEAFF
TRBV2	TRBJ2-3	CASNPGGDTQYF
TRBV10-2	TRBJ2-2	CASSDDPMNTGELFF
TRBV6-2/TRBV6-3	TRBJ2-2	CASSSGTGWAGELFF
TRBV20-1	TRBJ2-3	CSASPPGGPVSTDTQYF
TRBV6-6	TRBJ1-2	CAGSTAGDVYGYTF
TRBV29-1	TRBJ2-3	CSVVLAGGPSDTQYF